The 12 T cell receptor beta chains presented below share a single source sample, sequenced in a study of CD8 T cells in ankylosing spondylitis. TCRdb re-called the 5' RACE reads with MiXCR, one entry per CDR3 protein. The data show about 400,000 distinct CDR3 sequences, 20% to 25% seen once. The sequenced material came from blood, either unsorted or a sorted T cell fraction (not recorded which). These receptors were taken from a male donor with ankylosing spondylitis or in good health (not recorded which).

CDR3 loop: CASSLRGQGLEDTQYF. The CDR3 nucleotides are TGTGCCAGCAGCTTAAGGGGACAGGGGTTGGAAGATACGCAGTATTTT. V usage is TRBV7-8 and J usage is TRBJ2-3, with 10 bases aligning to TRBD1. The CDR3 length is 16 residues. J lost 5 bases, V lost 2 bases, and 7 bases had no gene match. From germline, CDR1 is SGHVS and CDR2 FQNEAQ.

This chain joins TRBV20-1 and TRBJ1-2, with a weak D call TRBD1 (5 bases). Germline V gene lookup returns CDR1 DFQATT and CDR2 SNEGSKA (reference sequence). The CDR3 is 13 residues long. V lost 0 bases and J lost 8, with 13 bases in between. CDR3 sequence: CSARDSRERGYTF. CDR3 sequence (DNA): TGCAGTGCTAGAGATAGCAGGGAGAGAGGCTACACCTTC.

The V call is TRBV12-3 or TRBV12-4, the J call TRBJ2-3; D not certain. The CDR3 is made up of 15 amino acids. Trimming pared 3 bases from V and 2 bases from J, leaving 12 bases between. CDR3 bases: TGTGCCAGCAGTTTTCGCGGAACCCTCACAGATACGCAGTATTTT. It is translated as CASSFRGTLTDTQYF.

This sequence joins TRBV6-1 and TRBJ2-3; D might be TRBD1 or TRBD2, each matching 6 bases. Germline values: CDR1 MNHNS, CDR2 SASEGT. The CDR3 is 15 residues long. The ends were cut back, 2 bases at V and 6 bases at J, with 15 bases in the middle. The CDR3 is CASSELQGGGDTQYF. Here the CDR3 DNA reads TGTGCCAGCAGTGAACTACAGGGTGGAGGGGATACGCAGTATTTT.

The chain uses TRBV30 and TRBJ2-1; 7 positions agree with TRBD2. The germline gives CDR1 GTSNPN, CDR2 SVGIG (reference sequence). The J segment lost 15 bases and the V segment lost 1 base, leaving 9 bases of the junction unmatched. The CDR3 consists of 12 residues. CDR3 in amino acids: CAWSAIRGELFF. For the CDR3, the DNA is TGTGCCTGGAGTGCAATTCGGGGGGAACTGTTCTTC.

This clonotype was recorded once. The chain has TRBV2 and TRBJ2-1, with unresolved D. This CDR3 is 18 amino acids long. V was clipped by 7 bases and J by 1 base, with 23 bases between them. Germline V CDR1 and CDR2: SNHLY, FYNNEI. CDR3 DNA: TGTGCCAGCACCACGTTAAAGGGTTTCCGCTCATCCTACAATGAGCAGTTCTTC. It codes for CASTTLKGFRSSYNEQFF.

About this clonotype itself: An end of the junction differs from the germline gene, which may be a read error. This rearrangement joins TRBV6-1 to TRBJ2-7; 9 bases agree with TRBD1. Germline loops: CDR1 MNHNS, CDR2 SASEGT. The CDR3 loop spans 13 amino acids. This chain's CDR3 is CASSETPGGQGHF. For the CDR3, the DNA is TGTGCCAGCAGTGAAACCCCAGGGGGACAGGGCCACTTC.

The V and J genes are TRBV7-2 and TRBJ2-5; D is perhaps TRBD2 (5 bases). V lost 2 bases to trimming and J lost 2 bases, with 12 bases between them. The CDR3 has 15 amino acids. CDR1 and CDR2 (germline): SGHTA, FQGNSA. DNA of the CDR3: TGTGCCAGCAGCTTATCTCCGGGGATGCAAGAGACCCAGTACTTC. Translating gives CASSLSPGMQETQYF.

The table lists this clonotype with a few counts. V usage is TRBV12-3 or TRBV12-4 and J usage is TRBJ1-5; D ambiguous. The CDR3 totals 15 residues. The V and J ends lost 5 bases and 2 bases respectively, with 13 bases between them. The CDR3 spells CASSVSGQGNQPQHF. CDR3 sequence (DNA): TGTGCCAGCAGTGTCAGTGGGCAGGGCAATCAGCCCCAGCATTTT.

The V and J genes are TRBV7-9 and TRBJ1-5; D gene unclear. Trimming removed 6 bases from V and 2 bases from J, with 17 bases in between. The CDR3 loop spans 16 amino acids. Germline CDR1 and CDR2: SEHNR and FQNEAQ (reference sequence). This chain's CDR3 is CASSPPDVLGNQPQHF. The CDR3 nucleotides are TGTGCCAGCAGTCCCCCCGACGTTTTGGGCAATCAGCCCCAGCATTTT.

This clonotype showed up just a few times. The CDR3 nucleotides are TGTGCCAGCAGTTATAGCGGACTAGCGGTTGGCGAGCAGTACTTC. This gives the protein CASSYSGLAVGEQYF. The chain is built from TRBV6-5 and TRBJ2-7, with TRBD2 matching over 10 bases. CDR1 and CDR2 (germline): MNHEY, SVGAGI. The CDR3 runs 15 residues. With V trimmed by 3 bases and J by 6 bases, 8 bases remained unmatched.

The CDR3 sequence is CASSPLSGGAYNEQFF. The CDR3 DNA is TGTGCCAGCAGTCCCCTTTCAGGGGGTGCCTACAATGAGCAGTTCTTC. This chain links TRBV12-3 or TRBV12-4 with TRBJ2-1, with 7 bases matching TRBD1. The length of the CDR3 is 16 residues. V gave up 5 bases and J gave up 2 bases; unmatched junction bases: 9.